This T cell receptor (beta chain) was captured in a study of blood T cell repertoires in COVID-19. Looking at the study overall: Samples taken during acute and convalescent COVID-19 were collected in the United States, Italy and Spain. The analysed material was cDNA or gDNA that came from T cells, B-cell-depleted T cells, or PBMCs.

Per the original data handling: From reference gene primer amplification, estimates of nucleated cell counts were derived. The data were produced by immunoSEQ multiplex PCR, yet TCRdb's version contains in-frame clones alone and is incomplete. V and J calls and clone size are as listed in that table; D and trimming were resolved from the DNA. This sample has 200,000 to 300,000 clones; 84% occur once, and the top ten carry 8.6%. This clone was observed a single time. This receptor was obtained from a human donor in a cohort sampled during active COVID-19. The source material was peripheral blood.

This CDR3 is CATSAGLRETQYF. CDR3 DNA sequence: TGTGCCACCAGTGCTGGACTTAGAGAGACCCAGTACTTC. The chain is built from TRBV24-1 and TRBJ2-5; a weak D match, TRBD2 (5 bases). Trimming removed 5 bases at V and 4 bases at J, with 10 bases between. This CDR3 region has 13 residues. From germline, CDR1 is KGHDR and CDR2 SFDVKD.